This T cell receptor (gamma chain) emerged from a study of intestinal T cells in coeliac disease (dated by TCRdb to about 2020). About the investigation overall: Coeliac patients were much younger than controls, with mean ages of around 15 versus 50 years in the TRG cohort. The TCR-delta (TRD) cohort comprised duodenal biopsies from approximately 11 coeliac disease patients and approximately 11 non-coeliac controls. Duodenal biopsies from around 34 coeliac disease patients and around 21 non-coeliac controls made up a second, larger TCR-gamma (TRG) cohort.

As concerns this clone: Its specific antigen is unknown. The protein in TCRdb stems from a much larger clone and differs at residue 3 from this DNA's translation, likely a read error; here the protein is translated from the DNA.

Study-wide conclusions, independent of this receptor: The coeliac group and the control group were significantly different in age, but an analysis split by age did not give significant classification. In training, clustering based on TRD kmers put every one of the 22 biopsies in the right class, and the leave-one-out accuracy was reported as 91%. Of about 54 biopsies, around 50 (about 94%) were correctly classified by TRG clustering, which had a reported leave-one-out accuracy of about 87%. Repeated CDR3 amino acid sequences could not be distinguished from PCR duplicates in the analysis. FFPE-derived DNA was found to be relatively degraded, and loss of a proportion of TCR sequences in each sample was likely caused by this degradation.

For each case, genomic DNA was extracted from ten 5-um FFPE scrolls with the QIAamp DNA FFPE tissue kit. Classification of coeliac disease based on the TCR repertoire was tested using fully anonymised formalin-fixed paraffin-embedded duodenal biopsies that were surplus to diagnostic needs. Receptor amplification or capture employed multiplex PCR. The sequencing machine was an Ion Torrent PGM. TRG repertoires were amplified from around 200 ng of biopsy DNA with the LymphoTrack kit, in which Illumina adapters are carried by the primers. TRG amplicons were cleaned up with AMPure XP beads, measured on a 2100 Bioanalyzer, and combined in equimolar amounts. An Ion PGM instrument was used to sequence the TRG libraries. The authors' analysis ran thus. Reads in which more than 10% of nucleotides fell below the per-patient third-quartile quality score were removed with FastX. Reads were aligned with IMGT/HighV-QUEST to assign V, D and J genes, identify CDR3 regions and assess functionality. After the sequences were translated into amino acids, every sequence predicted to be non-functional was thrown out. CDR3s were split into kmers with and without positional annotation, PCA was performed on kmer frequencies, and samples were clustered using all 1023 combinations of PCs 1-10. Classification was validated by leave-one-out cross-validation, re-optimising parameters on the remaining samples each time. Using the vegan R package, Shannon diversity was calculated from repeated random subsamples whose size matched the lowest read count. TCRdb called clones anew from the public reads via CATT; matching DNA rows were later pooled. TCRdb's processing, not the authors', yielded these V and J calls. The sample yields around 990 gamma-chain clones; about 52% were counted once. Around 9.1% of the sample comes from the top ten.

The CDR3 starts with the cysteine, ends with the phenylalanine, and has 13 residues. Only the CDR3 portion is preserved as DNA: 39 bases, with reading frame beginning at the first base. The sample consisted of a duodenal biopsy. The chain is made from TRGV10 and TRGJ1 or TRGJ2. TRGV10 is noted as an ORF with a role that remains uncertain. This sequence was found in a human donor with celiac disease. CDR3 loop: CATWGKNYYKKLF. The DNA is TGTGCTACGTGGGGAAAGAATTATTATAAGAAACTCTTT.